The rows below give T cell receptor beta chains drawn from one sample of a study of T cells in Graves' hyperthyroidism and ophthalmopathy. TCRdb passed the multiplex PCR reads through MiXCR, listing each CDR3 protein once. The table includes hundreds of thousands of distinct CDR3 sequences, over 35% detected once. The sequenced sample was blood. These receptors were taken from a man aged 18 to 30 with Graves' hyperthyroidism. CDR3s include the opening cysteine and the closing phenylalanine or tryptophan. A D gene is named only where the DNA matches it firmly. Clone size is stated in some rows and not others, as once, few, many or a class when expanded.

>TRBV9|TRBJ2-7|TRBD2|NA
TGTGCCAGCAGCGTAGGGGGGGTAGGGCTAGCGGCTGACTACGAGCAGTACTTC
CASSVGGVGLAADYEQYF
>TRBV19|TRBJ2-5|TRBD1|few
TGTGCCAGTAGTGTGACAGGGCGCGGAGAGACCCAGTACTTC
CASSVTGRGETQYF
>TRBV5-6|TRBJ2-7|TRBD1|NA
TGTGCCAGCAGCCCCCCTCCCGACAGGGGTTACGAGCAGTACTTC
CASSPPPDRGYEQYF
>TRBV15|TRBJ2-5|TRBD2|NA
TGTGCCACCAGCGGGACTAGCGGGGAGCTTCCGGAGACCCAGTACTTC
CATSGTSGELPETQYF
>TRBV9|TRBJ2-7|NA|NA
TGTGCCAGCTCACTGCGACAGCCTAAGAATTACGAGCAGTACTTC
CASSLRQPKNYEQYF
>TRBV9|TRBJ2-6|TRBD1|few
TGTGCCAGCAGCGGACAGGGGCACTCTGGGGCCAACGTCCTGACTTTC
CASSGQGHSGANVLTF
>TRBV5-1|TRBJ1-6|NA|few
TGCGCCAGCAGCTTTGACAGGAAACCCTCACCCCTCCACTTT
CASSFDRKPSPLHF
>TRBV6-6|TRBJ2-5|TRBD1|NA
TGTGCCAGCAGTTACTCAACAGGGGTAGAGACCCAGTACTTC
CASSYSTGVETQYF
>TRBV19|TRBJ1-6|TRBD1|few
TGTGCCAGTAGTCCCATCGACAGGGGGATTAATTCACCCCTCCACTTT
CASSPIDRGINSPLHF
>TRBV15|TRBJ1-2|NA|NA
TGTGCCACCAGCAGGAGGGAGACTGGCTACACCTTC
CATSRRETGYTF
>TRBV6-1|TRBJ1-1|NA|few
TGTGCCAGCTTGTATCAGGAAGCTTTCTTT
CASLYQEAFF
>TRBV6-6|TRBJ1-6|NA|NA
TGTGCCAGCAGTGCCGGACAGAGCTCCTATAATTCACCCCTCCACTTT
CASSAGQSSYNSPLHF
>TRBV12-3/TRBV12-4|TRBJ1-1|NA|once
TGTGCCAGCAGTCGAAGAGGAGCTTTCTTT
CASSRRGAFF
>TRBV25-1|TRBJ1-3|TRBD1|NA
TGTGCTAGATCGTGGGACAGTCCAGGTGTGGCCTCTGGAAACACCATATATTTT
CARSWDSPGVASGNTIYF
>TRBV7-8|TRBJ2-7|TRBD2|few
TGTGCCAGCAGCCGAACGGGGCGGGAGTACTACGAGCAGTACTTC
CASSRTGREYYEQYF
>TRBV29-1|TRBJ2-7|TRBD2|NA
TGCAGCGTTCCTAGGGAGGGATACGAGCAGTACTTC
CSVPREGYEQYF
>TRBV13|TRBJ2-5|NA|NA
TGTGCCAGCAGCTTCCCTGGAGGCCCAGAGACCCAGTACTTC
CASSFPGGPETQYF
>TRBV29-1|TRBJ2-5|NA|many
TGCAGCGTTGAACGCCGGGGACAAGAGACCCAGTACTTC
CSVERRGQETQYF
>TRBV7-3|TRBJ1-1|TRBD1|NA
TGTGCCGGCAGCTGGACAGGAGCTGAAGCTTTCTTT
CAGSWTGAEAFF
>TRBV7-8|TRBJ1-3|NA|NA
TGTGCCAGCAGCTTGACTGGGGCTGGAGACACCATATATTTT
CASSLTGAGDTIYF
>TRBV5-6|TRBJ2-5|NA|many
TGTGCCAGCAGCTTGTTCCGGACGTTGCAAGAGACCCAGTACTTC
CASSLFRTLQETQYF
>TRBV7-2|TRBJ1-1|NA|many
TGTGCCAGCAGCCCCCTGAGGGCTACAGACACTGAAGCTTTCTTT
CASSPLRATDTEAFF
>TRBV19|TRBJ2-6|NA|NA
TGTGCCAGTAGTACCCATCGGACAGACAGCTCTGGGGCCAACGTCCCGACTTTC
CASSTHRTDSSGANVPTF
>TRBV19|TRBJ1-5|NA|many
TGTGCCAGTACCTACGATAGGCAGGGCGGCCAGCCCCAGCATTTT
CASTYDRQGGQPQHF
>TRBV10-1|TRBJ2-7|TRBD2|NA
TGCGCCAGCAGTGGGTGGGGGACTAGCGGATCCTACGAGCAGTACTTC
CASSGWGTSGSYEQYF
>TRBV2|TRBJ1-5|TRBD1|NA
TGTGCCAGCAGTGGAGGTTTAGGACAGGCGATCTACAATCAGCCCCAGCATTTT
CASSGGLGQAIYNQPQHF
>TRBV19|TRBJ1-3|NA|few
TGTGCCAGTAGTATCGACTGGGGATCTGGAAACACCATATATTTT
CASSIDWGSGNTIYF
>TRBV10-3|TRBJ2-5|NA|many
TGTGCCACATCTCGCGGGGCGGCCACCGGGGAGACCCAGTACTTC
CATSRGAATGETQYF
>TRBV29-1|TRBJ1-5|NA|NA
TGCAGCGTCCAGGGACTAGCGGGAGAGACCCAGCATTTT
CSVQGLAGETQHF
>TRBV25-1|TRBJ1-5|TRBD1|few
TGTGCCAGCCCTCGGACAGGGCAAGGGCAGCCCCAGCATTTT
CASPRTGQGQPQHF
>TRBV9|TRBJ1-3|TRBD1|NA
TGTGCCAGCAGCGCGGAGGGGGGACAGGGCCGAAACACCATATATTTT
CASSAEGGQGRNTIYF
>TRBV6-1|TRBJ1-1|NA|NA
TGTGCCAGCAACACTGAAGCTTTCTTT
CASNTEAFF
>TRBV7-9|TRBJ1-5|NA|NA
TGTGCCAGCAGCCCCGGGACCCCAGGCAATCAGCCCCAGCATTTT
CASSPGTPGNQPQHF
>TRBV10-3|TRBJ1-1|NA|many
TGTGCCCTTGCCAGGGCCACGAACACTGAAGCTTTCTTT
CALARATNTEAFF
>TRBV9|TRBJ2-5|NA|many
TGTGCCAGCAGCGTGCGGGACGACCAAGAGACCCAGTACTTC
CASSVRDDQETQYF
>TRBV20-1|TRBJ2-7|NA|NA
TGCAGTGTCCAGGGGCCGAAGACCTACGAGCAGTACTTC
CSVQGPKTYEQYF
>TRBV19|TRBJ1-5|NA|few
TGTGCCAGTAGTATAGTTGGGGGCCATCAGCCCCAGCATTTT
CASSIVGGHQPQHF
>TRBV15|TRBJ2-5|NA|many
TGTGCCACCAGCACTAGGGGGGGGAGTGAGACCCAGTACTTC
CATSTRGGSETQYF
>TRBV29-1|TRBJ2-2|NA|many
TGCAGCGCTTTCGGAGGGGAGCTGTTTTTT
CSAFGGELFF
>TRBV29-1|TRBJ1-2|NA|many
TGCAGCGTTGAAGATGAAGGGGAAGGCTATGGCTACACCTTC
CSVEDEGEGYGYTF
>TRBV10-3|TRBJ2-7|TRBD1|NA
TGTGCCAGCATGAAGGGGGCCATCCACACGAAAATCTCCTACGAGCAGTACTTC
CASMKGAIHTKISYEQYF
>TRBV19|TRBJ1-2|NA|many
TGTGCCAGTAGCAGGGAATTGGTTGATGGCTACACCTTC
CASSRELVDGYTF
>TRBV5-1|TRBJ2-7|NA|many
TGCGCCAGCAGCCCGCTACTGGTGGGGTACGAGCAGTACTTC
CASSPLLVGYEQYF
>TRBV29-1|TRBJ2-7|TRBD1|many
TGCAGCGTTATGGCAGGGGGTAACTACGAGCAGTACTTC
CSVMAGGNYEQYF
>TRBV7-2|TRBJ1-4|NA|few
TGTGCCAGCAGTTCGTACGGGGGGCCTGAAAAACTGTTTTTT
CASSSYGGPEKLFF
>TRBV19|TRBJ2-7|NA|few
TGTGCCAGCAGCGGCAGTCCGCCGGGATACGAGCAGTACTTC
CASSGSPPGYEQYF
>TRBV24-1|TRBJ1-2|NA|NA
TGTGCCACCAGTGATTCCGGACGACTAGGCTATGGCTACACCTTC
CATSDSGRLGYGYTF
>TRBV7-8|TRBJ1-5|NA|NA
TGTGCCAGCAGCTTCAGGGAAGGGGAAGAGACCCAGCATTTT
CASSFREGEETQHF
>TRBV7-2|TRBJ1-1|NA|few
TGTGCCAGCAGCTTGATCGGCTGGTCTTGGGGGTTTGGCACTGAAGCTTTCTTT
CASSLIGWSWGFGTEAFF